The sequence of this T cell receptor beta chain was determined in a study of blood T cell repertoires in COVID-19. On the study more broadly: Whether acute or convalescent, the COVID-19 samples came from the United States, Italy and Spain. PBMCs, B-cell-depleted T cells, or T cells provided the cDNA or gDNA that made up the material.

The CDR3 covers 13 residues. V was trimmed by 4 bases and J by 4 bases, leaving 10 bases between them. Germline-derived CDR1 and CDR2 are MNHEY and SVGEGT. As handled by the study authors: Amplifying reference gene primers gave estimates of nucleated cell counts. Clones were sequenced by immunoSEQ multiplex PCR, and TCRdb holds only the in-frame ones, with some missing. That table furnishes V, J and clone size, whereas the DNA furnished D and trimming. The sample yields 230,000 or so clones, 80% to 85% seen once. The origin of this receptor is a man aged 25-45 years with active or convalescent COVID-19. The rearrangement uses TRBV6-2 or TRBV6-3 and TRBJ2-5; maybe TRBD2 (5 bases). Specimen: peripheral blood. The CDR3 loop is CASSWRLGETQYF. CDR3 DNA sequence: TGTGCCAGCAGTTGGAGGCTTGGAGAGACCCAGTACTTC.